Given below is one T cell receptor beta chain in context. TCRdb recomputed calls from the 5' RACE reads with MiXCR, one row per CDR3 protein. The sample consists of approximately 110,000 distinct CDR3 sequences, less than 14% of them appearing once. This sample stems from a study of spatial heterogeneity in lung cancer. At the level of the study: Patients with untreated early-stage non-small cell lung cancer, numbering around 71, were the donors.

Time point reported: blood at routine non-recurrence follow-up after resection. This receptor was taken from a female donor with early-stage non-small cell lung cancer. Source: PBMCs, taken at follow-up.

The CDR3 bases are TGCAGTGCACGACCAGGCCGCACAGATACGCAGTATTTT. Protein product: CSARPGRTDTQYF. The chain has TRBV20-1 and TRBJ2-3; no definite D call. The germline V gene has CDR1 DFQATT and CDR2 SNEGSKA (reference sequence). The V end was cut by 6 bases, the J end by 1 base, with 11 bases between. The CDR3 has 13 amino acids.